This T cell receptor beta chain came from a study of T cell responses to AZD1222 COVID-19 vaccine. Study results and limitations: Among those given AZD1222, only 6 or 7 were seropositive at baseline.

Concerning this clone itself: Antigen unknown.

This CDR3 spans 15 amino acids. Germline lookup yields CDR1 ENHRY and CDR2 SYGVKD. V lost 0 bases and J lost 6, with 12 bases in between. The data were produced by immunoSEQ multiplex PCR, yet TCRdb's version contains in-frame clones alone and is incomplete. The data hold some 150,000 clones, with under 95% observed a single time. The input for sequencing was peripheral blood, taken on day 0 of AZD1222 vaccination. The V and J genes are TRBV10-3 and TRBJ1-5; D gene ambiguous. This TCR came from an adult in good health. Here the CDR3 reads CAISESFQDGQPQHF. The CDR3 nucleotides are TGTGCCATCAGTGAGTCGTTCCAGGACGGTCAGCCCCAGCATTTT.